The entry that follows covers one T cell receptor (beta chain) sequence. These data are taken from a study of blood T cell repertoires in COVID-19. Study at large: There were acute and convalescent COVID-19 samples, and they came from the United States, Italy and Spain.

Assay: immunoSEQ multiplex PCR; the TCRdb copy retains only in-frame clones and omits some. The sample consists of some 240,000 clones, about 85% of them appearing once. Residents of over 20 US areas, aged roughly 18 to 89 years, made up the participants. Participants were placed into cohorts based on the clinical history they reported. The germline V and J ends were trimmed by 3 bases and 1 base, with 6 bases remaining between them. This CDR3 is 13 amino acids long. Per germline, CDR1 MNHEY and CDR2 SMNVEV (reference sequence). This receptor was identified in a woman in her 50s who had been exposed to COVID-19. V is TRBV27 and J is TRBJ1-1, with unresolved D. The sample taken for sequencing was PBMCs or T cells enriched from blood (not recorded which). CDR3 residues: CASSFQENTEAFF. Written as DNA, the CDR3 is TGTGCCAGCAGTTTTCAGGAGAACACTGAAGCTTTCTTT.